These 24 T cell receptor beta chains share one sample of origin, sequenced in a study of regulatory T cells in long-lasting Graves disease. The sample's time point: newly diagnosed GD, antithyroid drugs for less than 3 months. With RNA extracted from PBMCs as input, the TCR library was made. The authors built TCR beta libraries using iRepertoire HTBI primers and Arm-PCR of CDR3 regions. Using its own MiXCR run on the multiplex PCR reads, TCRdb lists one record per CDR3 protein. The table records more than 300,000 distinct CDR3 sequences, roughly 15% of them present only once. The same specimen was also included in a second study, on T cells in Graves' hyperthyroidism and ophthalmopathy.

Sequenced material: peripheral blood mononuclear cells (PBMCs), taken at new diagnosis, from a patient treated with antithyroid drugs. Receptor source: a woman under 30 with Graves disease.

The chain links TRBV18 to TRBJ1-1, with TRBD1 as a possible D gene (6 bases). Between the trimmed V and J ends, which lost 8 bases and 1 base, there was a span of 11 bases. CDR3 size: 13 residues. Germline-derived CDR1 and CDR2 are KGHSH and LQKENI. The CDR3 DNA reads TGTGCCAGCCTTAAACAGGGGAACACTGAAGCTTTCTTT. Protein product: CASLKQGNTEAFF.

Only a few counts were recorded for this clonotype. The J gene is TRBJ1-5, the V gene TRBV27; maybe TRBD1 (5 bases). The CDR3 is 13 residues long. CDR1 MNHEY and CDR2 SMNVEV come from the germline V gene (reference sequence). V was trimmed by 6 bases and J by 4 bases, leaving 10 bases between them. The CDR3 is CASRAGSNQPQHF. Here the CDR3 DNA reads TGTGCCAGCAGGGCAGGGAGTAATCAGCCCCAGCATTTT.

The sample holds many counts of this clonotype. V gene TRBV3-1 combines with J gene TRBJ2-7; the D call may be TRBD1 or TRBD2 (5 bases each). CDR3 length: 14 residues. The germline V gene encodes CDR1 LGHDT and CDR2 YNNKEL (reference sequence). Trimming cost V 5 bases and J 3 bases, with 14 bases left between them. CDR3 coding DNA: TGTGCCAGCAGCAGCCCGGGACGGATCTACGAGCAGTACTTC. Its translation: CASSSPGRIYEQYF.

This clonotype was seen repeatedly, ten times or more. V gene TRBV3-1 combines with J gene TRBJ2-7, with a possible D match to TRBD2 (6 bases). Trimming took 1 base from V and 1 from J, leaving 14 bases between them. The CDR3 has 16 amino acids. Germline V lookup: CDR1 LGHDT, CDR2 YNNKEL (reference sequence). The CDR3 protein is CASSQGTGLLSYEQYF. CDR3 in DNA: TGTGCCAGCAGCCAAGGGACGGGACTGCTGTCCTACGAGCAGTACTTC.

This clonotype occurred many times. This chain connects TRBV12-5 to TRBJ1-2; TRBD1 agrees at 8 bases. The CDR3 runs to 14 residues. CDR1 is LGHNT and CDR2 is FRNRAP in the germline V gene. V gave up 6 bases and J gave up 0 bases; unmatched junction bases: 3. The CDR3 reads CASGLTGANYGYTF. CDR3 sequence (DNA): TGTGCTAGTGGACTGACAGGGGCTAACTATGGCTACACCTTC.

This clonotype was picked up a small number of times. The chain has TRBV7-9 and TRBJ2-3; possibly TRBD1 or TRBD2 for D (6 bases each). Trimming removed 3 bases from V and 0 bases from J, with 13 bases in between. The CDR3 has 16 residues. Per the germline V gene, CDR1 is SEHNR and CDR2 is FQNEAQ (reference sequence). CDR3 sequence: CASSLAQGTSTDTQYF. The CDR3 DNA sequence: TGTGCCAGCAGCTTGGCCCAGGGGACTAGCACAGATACGCAGTATTTT.

V gene TRBV6-5 combines with J gene TRBJ1-2, with D uncertain. CDR1 and CDR2 from the germline V gene are MNHEY and SVGAGI. This CDR3 comprises 13 residues. Trimming left V 3 bases short and J 0 bases short, with 5 bases between. This chain's CDR3 is CASSYGANYGYTF. The CDR3 coding sequence is TGTGCCAGCAGTTATGGGGCTAACTATGGCTACACCTTC.

This clonotype occurred many times. The chain links TRBV11-2 to TRBJ2-2; weak D call: TRBD2 (5 bases). The CDR3 contains 15 residues. Per the germline V gene, CDR1 is SGHAT and CDR2 is FQNNGV. V was trimmed by 2 bases and J by 3 bases, leaving 10 bases between them. In DNA form, the CDR3 reads TGTGCCAGCAGCTTATACACGGGATACACCGGGGAGCTGTTTTTT. This codes for CASSLYTGYTGELFF. Drawing the rest from reference TRBV11-2 and TRBJ2-2, the complete variable domain is EAGVAQSPRYKIIEKRQSVAFWCNPISGHATLYWYQQILGQGPKLLIQFQNNGVVDDSQLPKDRFSAERLKGVDSTLKIQPAKLEDSAVYLCASSLYTGYTGELFFGEGSRLTVL.

Only a few counts were recorded for this clonotype. V gene TRBV14 combines with J gene TRBJ2-3; D is possibly TRBD1 (6 bases). Germline CDR1 is SGHDN and CDR2 is FVKESK. The CDR3 is made up of 13 amino acids. Trimming shortened V by 3 bases and J by 6 bases, and 10 bases separated the two germline ends. The CDR3 sequence: CASSQGARDTQYF. The CDR3 DNA reads as TGTGCCAGCAGCCAGGGGGCTAGGGATACGCAGTATTTT.

This clonotype came up many times. V is TRBV20-1 and J is TRBJ1-2; D might be TRBD1 (6 bases). Germline CDR1 DFQATT, CDR2 SNEGSKA (reference sequence). The CDR3 covers 12 residues. Trimming removed 3 bases at V and 5 bases at J, with 10 bases between. The CDR3 bases are TGCAGTGCTAGGGCAGGGGAATATGGCTACACCTTC. Protein sequence: CSARAGEYGYTF.

This sequence joins TRBV15 and TRBJ1-1, with TRBD1 matching 7 bases. Germline loops: CDR1 LNHNV, CDR2 YYDKDF (reference sequence). Trimming removed 0 bases from V and 0 bases from J; junction bases left unmatched: 4. The CDR3 sequence is 16 residues long. The CDR3, as DNA: TGTGCCACCAGCAGAGATAGGGGGCCCATGAACACTGAAGCTTTCTTT. It yields the protein CATSRDRGPMNTEAFF. Full variable domain (missing parts from reference TRBV15 and TRBJ1-1): DAMVIQNPRYQVTQFGKPVTLSCSQTLNHNVMYWYQQKSSQAPKLLFHYYDKDFNNEADTPDNFQSRRPNTSFCFLDIRSPGLGDTAMYLCATSRDRGPMNTEAFFGQGTRLTVV.

The sample holds a few counts of this clonotype. The genes are TRBV4-2 and TRBJ1-3, with D possibly matching TRBD1 (5 bases). The CDR3 is made up of 18 amino acids. CDR1 is LGHNA, CDR2 YNFKEQ, per germline. Between the trimmed V and J ends, which lost 2 bases and 3 bases, there was a span of 20 bases. For the CDR3, the DNA is TGTGCCAGCAGCCAAAGACAGATTCTAACTGAGCGTGGAAACACCATATATTTT. Protein: CASSQRQILTERGNTIYF.

The chain carries TRBV24-1 and TRBJ2-1; TRBD2 aligns across 9 bases. Germline CDR1 reads KGHDR; CDR2 reads SFDVKD. V lost 1 base, J lost 10 bases, and 1 base stayed unmatched. The CDR3 length is 13 residues. The CDR3 reads CATSDLTSGEQFF. As DNA, the CDR3 is TGTGCCACCAGTGATTTAACTAGCGGGGAGCAGTTCTTC.

This clonotype was detected ten times or more. This chain uses TRBV3-1 with TRBJ2-1, with D unclear. The CDR3 extends over 15 amino acids. Trimming left V 4 bases short and J 2 bases short, with 12 bases between. CDR1 LGHDT and CDR2 YNNKEL come from the germline V gene (reference sequence). The CDR3 nucleotides are TGTGCCAGCAGCCCCAGCCTCGGCACCTACAATGAGCAGTTCTTC. Translation: CASSPSLGTYNEQFF.

The sample holds a few counts of this clonotype. The J gene is TRBJ2-2, the V gene TRBV30, with 8 bases that match TRBD1. The V gene end was trimmed by 8 bases and the J gene end by 3 bases; junction bases not matched to a gene: 2. The V gene's germline CDR1 is GTSNPN and CDR2 SVGIG (reference sequence). This CDR3 has 12 residues. As DNA, the CDR3 is TGTGCCAAGGACAGGGACACCGGGGAGCTGTTTTTT. Translating it yields CAKDRDTGELFF.

The CDR3 here is CSVGSGRNNEQFF. The CDR3 DNA reads as TGCAGCGTTGGTAGCGGGAGAAACAATGAGCAGTTCTTC. The chain combines TRBV29-1 with TRBJ2-1; TRBD2 agrees at 9 bases. The germline V gene has CDR1 SQVTM and CDR2 ANQGSEA. The trim removed 4 bases at V and 5 bases at J, leaving 3 bases unmatched. The CDR3 is 13 residues long.

This clonotype was seen repeatedly, ten times or more. The CDR3 DNA follows: TGTGCCAGCCTCCAATCCCCCCCGGGGAACACTGAAGCTTTCTTT. It is translated as CASLQSPPGNTEAFF. The chain couples TRBV7-9 to TRBJ1-1; D unclear. V was clipped by 8 bases and J by 1 base, with 17 bases between them. This CDR3 region has 15 residues. Germline V gene data show CDR1 as SEHNR and CDR2 as FQNEAQ (reference sequence).

This clonotype came up many times. V usage is TRBV10-3 and J usage is TRBJ1-1; no clear D gene. The V gene lost 10 bases and the J gene lost 4 bases, with 16 bases spanning the gap. The CDR3 loop spans 13 amino acids. CDR1 and CDR2 from the germline V gene are ENHRY and SYGVKD. For the CDR3, the DNA is TGTGCCAGCACATTAACCCGGGGCACTGAAGCTTTCTTT. Translating gives CASTLTRGTEAFF.

This clonotype was detected many times. The chain has TRBV2 and TRBJ2-7; 9 bases are a match to TRBD1. V dropped 8 bases and J dropped 5; count of bases not matched to a gene: 4. Germline CDR1 and CDR2: SNHLY and FYNNEI. This CDR3 is 12 amino acids long. DNA of the CDR3: TGTGCCAGCGGGACAGGGTTCCACGAGCAGTACTTC. Residues: CASGTGFHEQYF.

This chain connects TRBV4-1 to TRBJ2-4, with 7 bases fitting TRBD2. Unmatched junction bases numbered 6, after V lost 4 bases and J lost 0 bases. This CDR3 has 16 amino acids. Per the germline V gene, CDR1 is MGHRA and CDR2 is YSYEKL. CDR3 sequence reads: CASSLASGLAKNIQYF. In DNA form, the CDR3 reads TGCGCCAGCAGCCTTGCTAGCGGATTAGCCAAAAACATTCAGTACTTC.

At least ten counts were recorded for this clonotype. The rearrangement uses TRBV30 and TRBJ1-2; a possible D gene is TRBD1 (5 bases). The CDR3 covers 14 residues. Trimming pared 1 base from V and 3 bases from J, leaving 12 bases between. Per the germline V gene, CDR1 is GTSNPN and CDR2 is SVGIG (reference sequence). CDR3 nucleotides: TGTGCCTGGAGTGCCCGGGGGGGACACTATGGCTACACCTTC. Its protein is CAWSARGGHYGYTF.

The chain joins TRBV12-3 or TRBV12-4 to TRBJ2-5, with TRBD2 matching 7 bases. This CDR3 region has 16 residues. The junction had 6 bases not matched to a gene; V was cut back by 1 base and J by 1 base. The CDR3 reads CASSLVLAGLQETQYF. The CDR3 DNA follows: TGTGCCAGCAGTTTAGTTTTAGCGGGCCTCCAAGAGACCCAGTACTTC.

This clonotype was seen many times. Compared with germline, one end of the junction differs, possibly owing to a read error. The chain carries TRBV5-1 and TRBJ2-7; 8 bases map to TRBD1. Germline CDR1 and CDR2: SGHRS and YFSETQ. The CDR3 runs 13 residues. CDR3 loop: CANSLGQAYEQYF. For the CDR3, the DNA is TGCGCCAACAGCTTGGGACAGGCCTACGAGCAGTACTTC.

Regarding this clonotype: It is unclear where the CDR3 begins or ends on the DNA, so no DNA is shown, and the CDR3 is as TCRdb lists it. J is TRBJ2-1 and V is TRBV5-1; the DNA was not used to check the table's D call, TRBD2. The V gene's germline CDR1 is SGHRS and CDR2 YFSETQ. The CDR3 spans 18 residues, counting both ends. The CDR3 loop is CASSLAGVAGGSGNERFF.